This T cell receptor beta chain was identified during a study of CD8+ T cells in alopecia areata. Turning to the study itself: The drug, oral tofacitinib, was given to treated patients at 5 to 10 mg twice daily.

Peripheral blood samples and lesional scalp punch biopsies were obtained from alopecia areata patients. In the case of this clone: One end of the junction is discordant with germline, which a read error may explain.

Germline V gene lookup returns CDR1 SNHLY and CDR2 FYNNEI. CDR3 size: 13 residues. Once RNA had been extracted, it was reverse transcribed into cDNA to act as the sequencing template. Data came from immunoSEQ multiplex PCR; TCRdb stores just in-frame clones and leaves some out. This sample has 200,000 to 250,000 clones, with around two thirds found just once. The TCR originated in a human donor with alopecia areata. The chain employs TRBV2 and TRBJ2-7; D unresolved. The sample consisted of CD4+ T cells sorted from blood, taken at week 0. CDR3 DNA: TGTGCCAGCAGGGAAGGACCCAACTACGAGCAGTACTTC. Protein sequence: CASREGPNYEQYF. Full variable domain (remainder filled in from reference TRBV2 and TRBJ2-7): EPEVTQTPSHQVTQMGQEVILRCVPISNHLYFYWYRQILGQKVEFLVSFYNNEISEKSEIFDDQFSVERPDGSNFTLKIRSTKLEDSAMYFCASREGPNYEQYFGPGTRLTVT.